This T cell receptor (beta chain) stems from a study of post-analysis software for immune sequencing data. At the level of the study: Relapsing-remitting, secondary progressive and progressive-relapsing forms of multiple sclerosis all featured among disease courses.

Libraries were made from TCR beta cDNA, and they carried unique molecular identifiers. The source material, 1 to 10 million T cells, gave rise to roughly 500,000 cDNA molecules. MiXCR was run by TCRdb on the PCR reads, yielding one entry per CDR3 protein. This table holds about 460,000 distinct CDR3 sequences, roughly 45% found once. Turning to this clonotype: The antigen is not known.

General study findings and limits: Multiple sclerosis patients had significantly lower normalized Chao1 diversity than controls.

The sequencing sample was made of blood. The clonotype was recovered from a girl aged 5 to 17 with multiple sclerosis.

The CDR3 DNA reads as TGTGCCAGCAGCGGAGAGAGTAGATTGGCTGAGCAGTTCTTC. Encoded protein: CASSGESRLAEQFF. This chain joins TRBV9 and TRBJ2-1; D ambiguous. Germline V gene sequence: CDR1 SGDLS, CDR2 YYNGEE. Deletions cut 3 bases from V and 9 bases from J, with 16 bases between. The CDR3 length is 14 residues.